The source of this TCR beta chain is a study of shared clonotypes between healthy human individuals. Across the study: Three plates were used per donor for CD4 naive, three for CD4 memory, two for CD8 naive and one for CD8 memory. Findings and caveats of the study: Only blood was sampled, and tissue TCR repertoires likely differ from blood ones.

The V gene's germline CDR1 is SGHAT and CDR2 FQNNGV. Trimming removed 4 bases from V and 2 bases from J; junction bases left unmatched: 12. CDR3 length: 19 amino acids. TCRdb's copy holds only in-frame clones and misses some; the assay was immunoSEQ multiplex PCR. The repertoire holds about 640,000 clones, with about two thirds as singletons. This clone was seen only once. The antigen is undetermined. The specimen was memory CD4+ T cells sorted from blood. As for subset: CD45RA-negative fraction. J is TRBJ2-2 and V is TRBV11-2, with 11 bases aligning to TRBD2. The receptor comes from a woman aged 25 to 45 in good health. In DNA, the CDR3 is TGTGCCAGCAGCTCCCTATCAACTACTAGCGGGAGAAACACCGGGGAGCTGTTTTTT. Translated, it gives CASSSLSTTSGRNTGELFF.